This TCR beta chain came from a study of radiotherapy plus CTLA-4 blockade in lung cancer. Study in general: In less than 20% of patients, objective responses were seen; 31% had disease control.

The assay was immunoSEQ multiplex PCR, and TCRdb's table has in-frame clones only and misses some. The sample lists about 40,000 clones, about four fifths occurring once. Study findings and constraints: Response was reportedly best predicted by early blood T cell clone dynamics, with interferon-beta. Following radiotherapy plus ipilimumab, tumor-derived TCR clones expanded in the blood.

As concerns this clone: Its specificity is not known.

Germline-derived CDR1 and CDR2 are SGHRS and YFSETQ. The CDR3 extends over 17 amino acids. J was trimmed by 6 bases and V by 4 bases; bases with no gene match: 11. The sequenced sample was peripheral blood, obtained from a patient treated with radiotherapy plus ipilimumab. The receptor's source is a human donor with non-small cell lung cancer that progressed on radiotherapy plus ipilimumab. The V gene is TRBV5-1, the J gene TRBJ2-1; 12 positions agree with TRBD2. The CDR3 reads CASSLSGLAGGLNEQFF. CDR3 nucleotide sequence: TGCGCCAGCAGCCTCTCCGGGCTAGCGGGGGGGCTCAATGAGCAGTTCTTC.